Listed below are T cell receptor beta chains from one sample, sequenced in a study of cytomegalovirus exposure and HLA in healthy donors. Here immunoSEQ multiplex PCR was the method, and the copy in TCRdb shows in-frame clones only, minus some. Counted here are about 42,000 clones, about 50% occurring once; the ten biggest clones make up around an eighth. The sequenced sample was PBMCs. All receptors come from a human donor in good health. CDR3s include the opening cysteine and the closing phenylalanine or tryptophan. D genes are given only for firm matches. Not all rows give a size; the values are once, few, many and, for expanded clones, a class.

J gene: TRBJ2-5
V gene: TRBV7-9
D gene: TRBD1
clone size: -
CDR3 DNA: TGTGCCAGCAGCTTTGACAGGGGGGCCCAAGAGACCCAGTACTTC
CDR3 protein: CASSFDRGAQETQYF

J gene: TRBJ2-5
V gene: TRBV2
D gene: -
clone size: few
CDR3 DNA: TGTGCCAGCAGTAGTGGGCTGAAAAGCCGATCCCAAGAGACCCAGTACTTC
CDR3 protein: CASSSGLKSRSQETQYF

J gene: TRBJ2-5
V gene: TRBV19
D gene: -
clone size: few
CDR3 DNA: TGTGCCAGTAGACGCTCGACTCTCACGGCAGAGACCCAGTACTTC
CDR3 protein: CASRRSTLTAETQYF

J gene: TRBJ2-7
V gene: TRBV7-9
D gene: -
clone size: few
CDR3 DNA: TGTGCCAGCAGCTTAAATACCTACGAGCAGTACTTC
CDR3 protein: CASSLNTYEQYF

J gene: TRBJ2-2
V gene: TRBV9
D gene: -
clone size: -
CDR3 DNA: TGTGCCAGCAGCGGGCAAGCTCGGGACACCGGGGAGCTGTTTTTT
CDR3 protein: CASSGQARDTGELFF

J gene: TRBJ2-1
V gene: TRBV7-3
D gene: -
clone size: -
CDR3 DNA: TGTGCCAGCAGCTTAACGGGGGCGGGGGCCTACTACAATGAGCAGTTCTTC
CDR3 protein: CASSLTGAGAYYNEQFF

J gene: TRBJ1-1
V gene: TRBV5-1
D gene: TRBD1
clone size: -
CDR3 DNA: TGCGCCAGCAGTTTGGGAACCGGGACAGGGAACACTGAAGCTTTCTTT
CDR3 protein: CASSLGTGTGNTEAFF

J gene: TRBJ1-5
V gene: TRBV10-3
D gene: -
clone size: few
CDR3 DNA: TGTGCCATCAGTGACAGGAATCAGCCCCAGCATTTT
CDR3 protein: CAISDRNQPQHF

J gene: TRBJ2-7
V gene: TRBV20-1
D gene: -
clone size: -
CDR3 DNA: TGCAGTGCTAGAGATCGTCACGAGCAGTACTTC
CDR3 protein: CSARDRHEQYF

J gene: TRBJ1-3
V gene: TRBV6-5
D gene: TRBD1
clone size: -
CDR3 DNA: TGTGCCAGCAGTTCTCCGGGACAGGCTACTGGAAACACCATATATTTT
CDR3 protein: CASSSPGQATGNTIYF